These 18 T cell receptor beta chains originate from one sample sequenced in a study of OX40 agonist ivuxolimab in advanced cancers. Measured with immunoSEQ multiplex PCR; TCRdb has only the in-frame clones, and not every one. The sample holds 50,000 or so clones, 80% to 85% seen once. The sample was CD4+ or CD8+ T cells sorted from blood, taken in a trial of the OX40 agonist ivuxolimab. The receptor set was obtained from an adult with an advanced solid tumor such as melanoma, head and neck, liver or kidney cancer.

This chain joins TRBV6-1 and TRBJ2-4; D unclear. CDR1 and CDR2 from the germline V gene are MNHNS and SASEGT. The CDR3 runs to 13 residues. The V and J ends lost 7 bases and 5 bases respectively, with 12 bases between them. CDR3 sequence (DNA): TGTGCCAGCACCGCCGGGCTCGAAAACATTCAGTACTTC. It specifies CASTAGLENIQYF.

This chain links TRBV7-9 with TRBJ1-2; D may be TRBD1 (5 bases). Germline-derived CDR1 and CDR2 are SEHNR and FQNEAQ (reference sequence). Trimming removed 2 bases from V and 11 bases from J, with 12 bases in between. There are 12 residues in the CDR3. The CDR3 coding sequence is TGTGCCAGCAGCTTATCCAGGGCTGGGTACACCTTC. It codes for CASSLSRAGYTF.

This clone has only a few counts. V usage is TRBV5-1 and J usage is TRBJ1-4; weak D call: TRBD1 (6 bases). The CDR3 is 14 residues long. Trimming cost V 6 bases and J 8 bases, with 17 bases left between them. From germline, CDR1 is SGHRS and CDR2 YFSETQ. The CDR3, as DNA: TGCGCCAGCACCAGGGGCGGGGCGGGCGAAAAACTGTTTTTT. Its protein product is CASTRGGAGEKLFF.

The rearrangement uses TRBV5-1 and TRBJ1-3, with D hard to call. CDR3 length: 16 residues. V lost 2 bases, J lost 2 bases, and 14 bases lay in between. CDR1 SGHRS and CDR2 YFSETQ come from the germline V gene. In DNA, the CDR3 is TGCGCCAGCAGCTTAAAGCCTCAGGCTCCTGGAAACACCATATATTTT. Translated, it gives CASSLKPQAPGNTIYF.

The chain employs TRBV2 and TRBJ2-3; no reliable D call. Deletions cut 4 bases from V and 4 bases from J, with 9 bases between. The CDR3 spans 13 residues. Germline CDR1 and CDR2: SNHLY and FYNNEI. CDR3 region: CASSGSSADTQYF. The CDR3 region has the DNA TGTGCCAGCAGTGGTTCGAGCGCAGATACGCAGTATTTT.

The CDR3 here is CASSLHSGGAYNEQFF. The DNA of the CDR3 is TGTGCCAGCAGTTTGCATAGCGGGGGGGCCTACAATGAGCAGTTCTTC. The J gene is TRBJ2-1, the V gene TRBV28; 11 bases map to TRBD2. Per germline, CDR1 MDHEN and CDR2 SYDVKM. V shed 3 bases and J 2 bases; nucleotides not matched to a gene: 3. CDR3 length: 16 amino acids.

This clone has only one observation. This chain uses TRBV2 with TRBJ2-3, with 8 bases aligning to TRBD1. This CDR3 region has 15 residues. V lost 6 bases and J lost 0; bases outside the gene matches: 5. The germline CDR1 and CDR2 sequences are SNHLY and FYNNEI. The CDR3 protein is CASRRDRTSTDTQYF. The DNA of the CDR3 is TGTGCCAGCAGGAGGGACAGGACTAGCACAGATACGCAGTATTTT.

This clone has only one observation. V is TRBV29-1 and J is TRBJ1-2; 7 nucleotides agree with TRBD1. The germline V gene has CDR1 SQVTM and CDR2 ANQGSEA. The CDR3 spans 12 residues. The ends lost 6 bases at V and 5 bases at J; junction bases unmatched: 6. In DNA, the CDR3 is TGCAGCGTCGGGGGACAGACTTATGGCTACACCTTC. Translating gives CSVGGQTYGYTF. Together with reference TRBV29-1 and TRBJ1-2, the CDR3 gives the full variable domain: SAVISQKPSRDICQRGTSLTIQCQVDSQVTMMFWYRQQPGQSLTLIATANQGSEATYESGFVIDKFPISRPNLTFSTLTVSNMSPEDSSIYLCSVGGQTYGYTFGSGTRLTVV.

The V call is TRBV28, the J call TRBJ2-7, with 12 nucleotides matching TRBD1. Losses at the gene ends were 6 bases for V and 1 base for J; bases not matched to a gene: 1. Germline V gene sequence: CDR1 MDHEN, CDR2 SYDVKM. The CDR3 has 14 amino acids. The CDR3 DNA follows: TGTGCCAGCAGGGGACAGGGGGCTTCCTACGAGCAGTACTTC. Amino acids: CASRGQGASYEQYF. The variable domain in full, with the rest retrieved from reference TRBV28 and TRBJ2-7, is DVKVTQSSRYLVKRTGEKVFLECVQDMDHENMFWYRQDPGLGLRLIYFSYDVKMKEKGDIPEGYSVSREKKERFSLILESASTNQTSMYLCASRGQGASYEQYFGPGTRLTVT.

This chain links TRBV28 with TRBJ1-3; D gene uncertain. The V end was cut by 8 bases, the J end by 0 bases, with 8 bases between. Germline V gene lookup returns CDR1 MDHEN and CDR2 SYDVKM. The CDR3 has 13 residues. CDR3 sequence: CASFDVSGNTIYF. The CDR3 DNA reads TGTGCCAGCTTCGACGTCTCTGGAAACACCATATATTTT.

The V and J genes are TRBV10-3 and TRBJ1-6; 7 positions agree with TRBD1. Germline-derived CDR1 and CDR2 are ENHRY and SYGVKD. V lost 5 bases to trimming and J lost 8 bases; unmatched junction nucleotides: 3. This CDR3 has 13 amino acids. The CDR3 DNA is TGTGCCATCAGTTCGGGACAGCATTCACCCCTCCACTTT. As protein: CAISSGQHSPLHF.

This chain uses TRBV2 with TRBJ2-3; TRBD2 aligns across 9 bases. Trimming at V came to 6 bases and at J to 4 bases, leaving 2 bases not matched to a gene. The CDR3 length is 13 residues. CDR1 and CDR2 from the germline V gene are SNHLY and FYNNEI. Here the CDR3 DNA reads TGTGCCAGCAGCGGACTAGCGCCAGATACGCAGTATTTT. This sequence encodes CASSGLAPDTQYF.

V usage is TRBV6-1 and J usage is TRBJ1-5; no reliable D call. The length of the CDR3 is 13 residues. Trimming took 1 base from V and 10 from J, leaving 11 bases between them. Germline CDR1 is MNHNS and CDR2 is SASEGT. In DNA, the CDR3 is TGTGCCAGCAGTGAAGTGGGAGGGTTACCCCAGCATTTT. Amino acid sequence: CASSEVGGLPQHF.

The chain joins TRBV6-5 to TRBJ2-3, with D unresolved. V dropped 2 bases and J dropped 2 bases, with 2 bases sitting between them. Germline lookup yields CDR1 MNHEY and CDR2 SVGAGI. This CDR3 is 12 amino acids long. The CDR3 sequence: CASSYPTDTQYF. DNA of the CDR3: TGTGCCAGCAGTTACCCCACAGATACGCAGTATTTT.

The chain links TRBV5-1 to TRBJ2-3, with 9 positions matching TRBD1. Trimming took 0 bases from V and 0 from J; bases not matched to a gene: 2. The CDR3 is 16 amino acids. Germline loops: CDR1 SGHRS, CDR2 YFSETQ. The CDR3 region is CASSLGDRGSTDTQYF. The CDR3 nucleotides are TGCGCCAGCAGCTTGGGAGACAGGGGGAGCACAGATACGCAGTATTTT.

Points on this clone: The sample contains more than one DNA sequence encoding this CDR3. The chain uses TRBV7-2 and TRBJ2-3, with 11 nucleotides matching TRBD2. The germline CDR1 and CDR2 sequences are SGHTA and FQGNSA. V was clipped by 1 base and J by 2 bases; unmatched bases: 5. The CDR3 runs to 17 residues. The CDR3 DNA reads as TGTGCCAGCAGCTTAGGGGTAGCGGGGGGGCCCACAGATACGCAGTATTTT. It codes for CASSLGVAGGPTDTQYF.

In its sample, this clone was seen once. The V gene is TRBV7-6, the J gene TRBJ2-1; weak D call: TRBD2 (5 bases). This CDR3 has 13 residues. V was shortened by 5 bases and J by 2 bases, with 7 bases between the two germline ends. Germline V gives CDR1 SGHVS, CDR2 FNYEAQ. The CDR3: CASSAGTYNEQFF. The CDR3 DNA reads TGTGCCAGCAGCGCCGGGACCTACAATGAGCAGTTCTTC.

The chain couples TRBV6-1 to TRBJ1-5; weak D call: TRBD1 (5 bases). Germline values: CDR1 MNHNS, CDR2 SASEGT. This CDR3 has 15 residues. Trimming took off 6 bases at V and 2 bases at J, with 14 bases between the two ends. The CDR3 reads CASSAGGGRNQPQHF. The CDR3 DNA sequence: TGTGCCAGCAGCGCCGGGGGAGGTCGCAATCAGCCCCAGCATTTT.